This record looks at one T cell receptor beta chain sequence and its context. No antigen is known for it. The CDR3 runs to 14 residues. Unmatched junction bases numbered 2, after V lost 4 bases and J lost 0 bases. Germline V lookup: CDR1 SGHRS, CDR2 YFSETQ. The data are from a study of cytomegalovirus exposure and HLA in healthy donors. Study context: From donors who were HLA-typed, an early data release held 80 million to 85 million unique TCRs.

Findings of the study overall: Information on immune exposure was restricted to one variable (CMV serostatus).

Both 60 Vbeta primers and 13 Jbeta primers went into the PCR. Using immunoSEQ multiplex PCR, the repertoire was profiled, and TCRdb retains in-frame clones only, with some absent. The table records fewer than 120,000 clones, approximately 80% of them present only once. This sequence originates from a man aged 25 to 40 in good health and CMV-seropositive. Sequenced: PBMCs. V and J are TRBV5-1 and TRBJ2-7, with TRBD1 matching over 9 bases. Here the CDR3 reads CASSRTGDSYEQYF. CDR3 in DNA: TGCGCCAGCAGCCGGACAGGGGACTCCTACGAGCAGTACTTC.